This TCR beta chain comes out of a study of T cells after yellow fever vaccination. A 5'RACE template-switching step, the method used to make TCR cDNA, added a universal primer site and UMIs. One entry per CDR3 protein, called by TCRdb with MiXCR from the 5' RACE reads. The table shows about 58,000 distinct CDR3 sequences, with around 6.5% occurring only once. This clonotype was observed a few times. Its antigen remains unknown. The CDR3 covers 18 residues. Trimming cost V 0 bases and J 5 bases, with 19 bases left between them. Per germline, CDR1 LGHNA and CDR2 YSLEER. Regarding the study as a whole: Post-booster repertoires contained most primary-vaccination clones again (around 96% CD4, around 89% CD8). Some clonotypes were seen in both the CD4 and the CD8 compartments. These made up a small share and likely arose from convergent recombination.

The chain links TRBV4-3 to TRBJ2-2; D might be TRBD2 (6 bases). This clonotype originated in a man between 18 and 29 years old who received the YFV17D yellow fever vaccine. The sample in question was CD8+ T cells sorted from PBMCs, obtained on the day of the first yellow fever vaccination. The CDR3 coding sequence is TGCGCCAGCAGCCAAGATGGGGTTGGTAGCGGAGTAACCGGGGAGCTGTTTTTT. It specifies CASSQDGVGSGVTGELFF.